The rows below give T cell receptor beta chains drawn from one sample of a study of blood T cell repertoires in COVID-19. Profiling relied on immunoSEQ multiplex PCR, and the TCRdb table lists in-frame clones only, not all of them. The sample lists around 300,000 clones, approximately 89% occurring once. Material: PBMCs or T cells enriched from blood (not recorded which). The receptors here all came from a woman aged 55 to 70 who had recovered from COVID-19. Each CDR3 is given with its conserved first and last residue. Size is omitted from some rows. Given values are once, few, many or a class for expanded clones.

>.|TRBV3-1/TRBV3-2|TRBJ2-2
CASSQEATSGAGELFF
>.|TRBV5-4|TRBJ2-1
CASSSSGRPYNEQFF
>.|TRBV5-5|TRBJ2-7
CASSLTGTGIEQYF
>few|TRBV29-1|TRBJ1-5
CSESGYWSNQPQHF
>.|TRBV7-8|TRBJ2-7
CASSPGDHSYEQYF
>.|TRBV2|TRBJ1-2
CASSEFSTGQGLGYTF
>.|TRBV4-1|TRBJ2-7
CASSQDNGGGPYEQYF
>.|TRBV12-3/TRBV12-4|TRBJ2-2
CASLAREQGELFF
>.|TRBV28|TRBJ2-7
CASSFNSGSSYEQYF
>.|TRBV7-3|TRBJ2-1
CASSFSLAGGINEQFF
>once|TRBV2|TRBJ1-2
CASSRQGERDGYTF
>.|TRBV2|TRBJ2-3
CASSFQGYTQYF
>.|TRBV29-1|TRBJ2-3
CSVLWDYPRTDTQYF
>.|TRBV7-9|TRBJ2-7
CASSLRGRGNEQYF
>.|TRBV10-3|TRBJ1-2
CAIGRLNYGYTF
>.|TRBV5-5|TRBJ2-1
CASSEGDRQQFF
>once|TRBV25-1|TRBJ2-7
CASSVNAGWEQYF
>.|TRBV5-1|TRBJ1-1
CASSLLTGYEAFF
>.|TRBV5-1|TRBJ2-5
CASSPQVTGSEETQYF
>.|TRBV29-1|TRBJ1-1
CSVEEGAVNTEAFF
>few|TRBV2|TRBJ1-1
CASRPGTSGGYTEAFF
>.|TRBV10-1|TRBJ2-3
CASSQNSGVNTDTQYF
>.|TRBV7-9|TRBJ1-5
CASSSGTGSNQPQHF
>.|TRBV6-4|TRBJ2-2
CASSPGTHTGELFF
>.|TRBV5-1|TRBJ1-4
CASTLDFLMGEKLFF
>.|TRBV5-5|TRBJ1-2
CASSLEPPRGYTF
>.|TRBV7-2|TRBJ2-7
CASSSSAARGIYEQYF